This T cell receptor beta chain was profiled in a study of blood T cell repertoires in COVID-19. Study context: The United States, Italy and Spain were the sources of the acute and convalescent COVID-19 samples.

Seattle patient enrollment occurred during active infection, with longitudinal follow-up thereafter. Assay: immunoSEQ multiplex PCR; the TCRdb copy retains only in-frame clones and omits some. The sample carries about 130,000 clones, roughly 77% recorded once. The CDR3 has 16 amino acids. Germline lookup yields CDR1 SGHDT and CDR2 YYEEEE. V lost 4 bases, J lost 6 bases, and 10 bases stayed unmatched. The TCR comes from a woman aged 65 to 85 with COVID-19, enrolled during active disease. The source material was peripheral blood. This rearrangement joins TRBV5-6 to TRBJ1-6; 7 nucleotides match TRBD1. CDR3 bases: TGTGCCAGCAGCCCTCGACAGGGCCGAACTAATTCACCCCTCCACTTT. Translating it yields CASSPRQGRTNSPLHF.